This T cell receptor (beta chain) is from a study of T cells in Graves' hyperthyroidism and ophthalmopathy. Study-wide results and caveats: Ophthalmopathy and stable hyperthyroidism were told apart by a 13 V-J model.

RNA transcripts were the template for amplifying TCR beta CDR3 regions. TCR CDR3 underwent first-round RT-PCR with the HTBI primer set. Each CDR3 protein is one row after TCRdb ran MiXCR on the multiplex PCR reads. The data contain some 400,000 distinct CDR3 sequences, about 15% of them singletons. This clonotype has at least ten counts. What it recognizes is unknown. V shed 5 bases, J shed 2 bases, and the junction held 10 bases outside the gene matches. From germline, CDR1 is SGHNT and CDR2 YENEEA. CDR3 length equals 17 residues. In making diagnoses, clinical symptoms, serum thyroxine and TRAb, thyroid ultrasound and orbital computed tomography were all used. PBMCs stemmed from approximately 10 ml fresh peripheral blood.

This chain links TRBV11-3 with TRBJ2-2; the match to TRBD1 covers 8 bases. This clonotype was obtained from an older woman with Graves' hyperthyroidism. The specimen sequenced was blood. The CDR3 DNA is TGTGCCAGCAGCCCCCGGACAGGGTCCGCCAACACCGGGGAGCTGTTTTTT. This gives the protein CASSPRTGSANTGELFF.